The clone carrying this T cell receptor beta chain was observed many times. Its antigen is not identified. TCRalpha and TCRbeta libraries used 5'RACE with constant-segment primers and UMIs. TCRdb re-analysed the 5' RACE reads in MiXCR, keeping a single row per CDR3 protein. The data show a few hundred thousand distinct CDR3 sequences, 20% seen once. This sample stems from a study of T-cell memory formation after mild COVID-19. General study results and limits: While clones contracting from day 15 to 85 were balanced between CD4 and CD8, later expanders leaned CD4+.

CDR1 LGHNA and CDR2 YSLEER come from the germline V gene. The V end lost 1 base, the J end lost 4 bases, and 5 bases lay between the germline ends. The CDR3 is made up of 13 amino acids. Input material: PBMCs or a T cell subset sorted from them (not recorded which). The sequence derives from a man aged 18 to 35 who had mild COVID-19 (a few samples of this study predate the infection). Cell type and time point are not known. The chain couples TRBV4-3 to TRBJ1-5, with D unresolved. CDR3 coding DNA: TGCGCCAGCAGCCAAGGGGAGAATCAGCCCCAGCATTTT. Its translation: CASSQGENQPQHF.